This T cell receptor (beta chain) is from a study of regulatory T cells in long-lasting Graves disease. Time point here: newly diagnosed GD, antithyroid drugs for less than 3 months. Extracted RNA from PBMCs served as the source of the TCR library. The guidelines of the American Thyroid Association were the basis for diagnosing Graves' disease. Notes on this clonotype: Its matching antigen is unknown. A much bigger clone sits one base away, suggesting this may be a read error.

The study's findings and limits: New patients shared about 880 public clonotypes, fewer than the approximately 3,000 shared by persistent patients.

The authors built TCR beta libraries using iRepertoire HTBI primers and Arm-PCR of CDR3 regions. MiXCR, run by TCRdb on the multiplex PCR reads, gives a single entry per CDR3 protein. The sample shows 350,000 to 550,000 distinct CDR3 sequences, roughly 15% of them seen only once. This sample was shared with a second study, whose subject was T cells in Graves' hyperthyroidism and ophthalmopathy. That paper notes: Lactation, pregnancy, other autoimmune disease or uncontrolled infection led to exclusion of patients.

The clonotype comes from a woman between 18 and 29 years old with Graves disease. Sequencing was performed on peripheral blood mononuclear cells (PBMCs), taken at new diagnosis, from a patient treated with antithyroid drugs.

The CDR3 here is CVSSLDRTSGPPPYEQYF. CDR3 DNA sequence: TGCGTCAGCAGCTTGGATCGGACTAGCGGTCCCCCGCCCTACGAGCAGTACTTC. This chain uses TRBV5-1 with TRBJ2-7, with 10 bases matching TRBD2. The germline V gene has CDR1 SGHRS and CDR2 YFSETQ. The CDR3 has 18 residues.